The 9 T cell receptor beta chains reported below all come from one sample, sequenced in a study of blood T cell repertoires in COVID-19. Clones were sequenced by immunoSEQ multiplex PCR, and TCRdb holds only the in-frame ones, with some missing. Of 200,000 to 250,000 clones in the sample, around four fifths were seen once. The specimen was peripheral blood. These receptors came from a woman aged 60-75 years with active or convalescent COVID-19.

The chain couples TRBV11-2 to TRBJ2-2, with 11 bases matching TRBD2. The length of the CDR3 is 17 residues. Germline V gives CDR1 SGHAT, CDR2 FQNNGV. Unmatched junction bases numbered 5, after V lost 5 bases and J lost 0 bases. CDR3 DNA sequence: TGTGCCAGCAGCCGCCTAGCGGGGGGCCCGAACACCGGGGAGCTGTTTTTT. It encodes CASSRLAGGPNTGELFF.

The chain uses TRBV10-3 and TRBJ1-4; 7 bases align to TRBD1. The V gene end was trimmed by 6 bases and the J gene end by 14 bases; junction bases not matched to a gene: 24. Per germline, CDR1 ENHRY and CDR2 SYGVKD. The CDR3 has 17 residues. The chain's CDR3 is CAISQPEDRAGSIHLFF. In DNA form, the CDR3 reads TGTGCCATCAGCCAACCCGAAGACAGGGCTGGGTCTATTCATCTGTTTTTT.

The V gene is TRBV5-4, the J gene TRBJ2-1; 7 bases agree with TRBD2. CDR3 length equals 14 residues. V was pared by 5 bases and J by 8 bases, with 10 bases of the junction left unmatched. The germline CDR1 and CDR2 sequences are SGHNT and YYREEE (reference sequence). CDR3 nucleotides: TGTGCCAGCAGTCTGCGGGAGAGAAGGGATGAGCAGTTCTTC. Amino acid sequence: CASSLRERRDEQFF.

This rearrangement joins TRBV5-6 to TRBJ2-5; no reliable D call. This CDR3 is 14 amino acids long. V was pared by 0 bases and J by 4 bases, with 10 bases between. Germline V CDR1 and CDR2: SGHDT, YYEEEE. The CDR3 sequence is CASSLVQMIETQYF. The CDR3 DNA follows: TGTGCCAGCAGCTTGGTACAGATGATAGAGACCCAGTACTTC.

The V gene is TRBV2, the J gene TRBJ2-5, with TRBD1 matching 10 bases. The V gene end was trimmed by 4 bases and the J gene end by 4 bases; junction bases not matched to a gene: 3. Germline CDR1 is SNHLY and CDR2 is FYNNEI. CDR3 length: 14 residues. CDR3 in amino acids: CASSAGTGVETQYF. In DNA form, the CDR3 reads TGTGCCAGCAGTGCGGGGACAGGGGTAGAGACCCAGTACTTC. Using reference TRBV2 and TRBJ2-5 for the parts outside the CDR3, the full variable domain is EPEVTQTPSHQVTQMGQEVILRCVPISNHLYFYWYRQILGQKVEFLVSFYNNEISEKSEIFDDQFSVERPDGSNFTLKIRSTKLEDSAMYFCASSAGTGVETQYFGPGTRLLVL.

This chain uses TRBV20-1 with TRBJ2-2; 8 bases align to TRBD2. V was clipped by 3 bases and J by 10 bases; unmatched bases: 7. CDR3 length equals 13 residues. Germline V gene sequence: CDR1 DFQATT, CDR2 SNEGSKA (reference sequence). The CDR3 loop is CSASVSGVVELFF. CDR3 nucleotides: TGCAGTGCTAGTGTTAGCGGGGTTGTGGAGCTGTTTTTT.

Only a few counts were recorded for this clone. The rearrangement links TRBV6-1 to TRBJ1-1; possibly TRBD1 for D (5 bases). Trimming took off 3 bases at V and 1 base at J, with 12 bases between the two ends. Germline loops: CDR1 MNHNS, CDR2 SASEGT. The CDR3 contains 15 residues. DNA of the CDR3: TGTGCCAGCAGTGATTACGGCAGGGCGAACACTGAAGCTTTCTTT. This gives the protein CASSDYGRANTEAFF.

The chain employs TRBV19 and TRBJ1-1, with 8 bases lining up with TRBD1. The CDR3 contains 16 residues. Trimming cost V 5 bases and J 4 bases; bases outside gene matches: 12. Looked up from germline, CDR1 is LNHDA and CDR2 is SQIVND (reference sequence). The CDR3 coding sequence is TGTGCCAGTAGTCAGCCCCAGGGGGCAGGTAGCACTGAAGCTTTCTTT. Amino acid sequence: CASSQPQGAGSTEAFF.

V is TRBV19 and J is TRBJ1-2; no clear D. The V gene lost 3 bases and the J gene lost 4 bases, with 9 bases spanning the gap. The CDR3 contains 13 residues. Per germline, CDR1 LNHDA and CDR2 SQIVND (reference sequence). Here the CDR3 reads CASSIVGSYGYTF. CDR3 coding DNA: TGTGCCAGTAGTATCGTCGGGAGCTATGGCTACACCTTC.